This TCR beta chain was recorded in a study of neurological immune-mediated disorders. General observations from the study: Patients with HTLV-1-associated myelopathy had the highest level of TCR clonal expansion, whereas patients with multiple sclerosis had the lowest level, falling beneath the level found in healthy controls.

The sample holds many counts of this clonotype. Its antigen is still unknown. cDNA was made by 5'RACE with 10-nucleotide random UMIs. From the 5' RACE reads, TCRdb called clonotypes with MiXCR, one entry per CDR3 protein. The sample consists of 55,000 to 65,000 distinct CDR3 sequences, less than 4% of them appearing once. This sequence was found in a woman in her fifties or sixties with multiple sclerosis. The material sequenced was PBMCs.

The DNA for the CDR3 is TGTGCCAGCAGCTTACAGAATAGCAATCAGCCCCAGCATTTT. This gives the protein CASSLQNSNQPQHF. The chain joins TRBV7-2 to TRBJ1-5; D gene uncertain. Trimming cost V 2 bases and J 0 bases, with 5 bases left between them. This CDR3 has 14 amino acids. CDR1 and CDR2 (germline): SGHTA, FQGNSA.